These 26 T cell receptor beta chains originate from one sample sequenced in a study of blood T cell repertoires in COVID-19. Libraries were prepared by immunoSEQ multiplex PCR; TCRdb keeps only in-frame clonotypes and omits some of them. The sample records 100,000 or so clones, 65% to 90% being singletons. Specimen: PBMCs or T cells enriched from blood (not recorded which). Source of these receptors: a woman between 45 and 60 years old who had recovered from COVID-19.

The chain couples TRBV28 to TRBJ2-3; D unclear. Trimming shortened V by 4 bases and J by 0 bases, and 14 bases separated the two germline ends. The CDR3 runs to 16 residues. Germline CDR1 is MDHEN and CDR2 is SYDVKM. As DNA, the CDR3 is TGTGCCAGCAGTTCCGGAGTAGGTACTAGCACAGATACGCAGTATTTT. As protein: CASSSGVGTSTDTQYF.

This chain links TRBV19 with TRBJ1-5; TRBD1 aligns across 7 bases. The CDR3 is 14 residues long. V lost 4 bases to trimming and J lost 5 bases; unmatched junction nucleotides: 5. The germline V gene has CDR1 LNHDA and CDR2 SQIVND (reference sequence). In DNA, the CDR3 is TGTGCCAGTAGTACTCGACAGGGAGATCAGCCCCAGCATTTT. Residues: CASSTRQGDQPQHF. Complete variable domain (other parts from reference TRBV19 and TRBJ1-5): DGGITQSPKYLFRKEGQNVTLSCEQNLNHDAMYWYRQDPGQGLRLIYYSQIVNDFQKGDIAEGYSVSREKKESFPLTVTSAQKNPTAFYLCASSTRQGDQPQHFGDGTRLSIL.

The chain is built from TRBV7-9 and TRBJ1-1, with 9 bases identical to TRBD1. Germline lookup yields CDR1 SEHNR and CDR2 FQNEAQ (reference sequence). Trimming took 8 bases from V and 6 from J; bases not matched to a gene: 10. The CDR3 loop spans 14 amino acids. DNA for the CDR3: TGTGCCAGCGACCCGGGACAGGGAGTCGCTGAAGCTTTCTTT. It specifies CASDPGQGVAEAFF.

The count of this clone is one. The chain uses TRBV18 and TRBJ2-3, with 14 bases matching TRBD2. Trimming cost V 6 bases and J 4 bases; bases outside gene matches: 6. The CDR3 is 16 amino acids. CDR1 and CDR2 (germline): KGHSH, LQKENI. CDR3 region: CASSLGLAGGSDTQYF. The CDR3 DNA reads TGTGCCAGCTCGCTCGGACTAGCGGGAGGATCAGATACGCAGTATTTT.

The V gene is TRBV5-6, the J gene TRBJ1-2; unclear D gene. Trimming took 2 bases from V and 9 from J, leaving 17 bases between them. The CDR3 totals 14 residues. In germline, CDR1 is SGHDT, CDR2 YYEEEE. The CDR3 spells CASSFFSPRGSYTF. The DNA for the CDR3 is TGTGCCAGCAGCTTTTTTAGTCCCCGAGGTAGCTACACCTTC.

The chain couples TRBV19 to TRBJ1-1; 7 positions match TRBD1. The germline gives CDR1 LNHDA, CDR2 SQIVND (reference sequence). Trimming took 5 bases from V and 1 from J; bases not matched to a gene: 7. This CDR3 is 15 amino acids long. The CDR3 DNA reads TGTGCCAGTAGTCTGCGACAGGGATCGAACACTGAAGCTTTCTTT. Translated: CASSLRQGSNTEAFF.

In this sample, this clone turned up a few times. The CDR3 is CASSYDRAGGNTIYF. The DNA of the CDR3 is TGTGCCAGCAGCTACGATAGGGCGGGAGGAAACACCATATATTTT. The chain is built from TRBV28 and TRBJ1-3; D ambiguous. Germline V gene sequence: CDR1 MDHEN, CDR2 SYDVKM. V gave up 6 bases and J gave up 4 bases, with 16 bases separating them. The CDR3 is 15 amino acids.

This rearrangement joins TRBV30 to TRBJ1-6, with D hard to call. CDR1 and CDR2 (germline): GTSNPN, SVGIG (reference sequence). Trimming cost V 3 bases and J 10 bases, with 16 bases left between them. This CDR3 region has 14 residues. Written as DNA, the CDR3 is TGTGCCTGGAGCCAAGCGGGGTGGAGGTCACCCCTCCACTTT. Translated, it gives CAWSQAGWRSPLHF.

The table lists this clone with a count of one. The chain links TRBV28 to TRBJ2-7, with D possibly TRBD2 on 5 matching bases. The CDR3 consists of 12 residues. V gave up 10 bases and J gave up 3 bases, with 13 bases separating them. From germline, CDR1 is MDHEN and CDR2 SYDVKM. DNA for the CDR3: TGTGCCACCACCAAGGGAGACTACGAGCAGTACTTC. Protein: CATTKGDYEQYF.

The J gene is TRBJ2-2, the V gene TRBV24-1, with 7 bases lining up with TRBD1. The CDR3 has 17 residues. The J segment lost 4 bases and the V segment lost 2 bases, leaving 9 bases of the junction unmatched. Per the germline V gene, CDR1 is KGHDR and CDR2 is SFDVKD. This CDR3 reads CATSDSTGTGVTGELFF. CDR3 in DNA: TGTGCCACCAGTGATTCGACCGGCACAGGGGTCACCGGGGAGCTGTTTTTT.

CDR3 sequence (DNA): TGCGCCAGCAGCCGAGGACTAGCGGGGGGCTCCTACGAGCAGTACTTC. It translates to CASSRGLAGGSYEQYF. This rearrangement joins TRBV4-1 to TRBJ2-7; 14 bases match TRBD2. The J segment lost 0 bases and the V segment lost 4 bases, leaving 2 bases of the junction unmatched. Germline V gives CDR1 MGHRA, CDR2 YSYEKL. The CDR3 has 16 amino acids.

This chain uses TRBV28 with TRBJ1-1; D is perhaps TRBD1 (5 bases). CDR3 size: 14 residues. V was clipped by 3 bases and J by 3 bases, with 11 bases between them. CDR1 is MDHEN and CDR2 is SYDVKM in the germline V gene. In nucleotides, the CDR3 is TGTGCCAGCAGTTTGGGGCAGAGACACACTGAAGCTTTCTTT. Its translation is CASSLGQRHTEAFF.

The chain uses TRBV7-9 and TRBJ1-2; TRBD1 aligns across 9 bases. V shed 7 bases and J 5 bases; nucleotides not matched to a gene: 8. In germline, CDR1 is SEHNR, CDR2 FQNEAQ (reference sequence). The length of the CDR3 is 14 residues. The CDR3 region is CASTNTGTGYGYTF. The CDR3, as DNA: TGTGCCAGCACCAATACCGGGACAGGGTATGGCTACACCTTC.

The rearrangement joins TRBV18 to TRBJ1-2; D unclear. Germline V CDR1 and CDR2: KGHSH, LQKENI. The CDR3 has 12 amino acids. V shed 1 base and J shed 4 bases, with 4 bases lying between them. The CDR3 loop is CASSPQPYGYTF. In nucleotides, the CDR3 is TGTGCCAGCTCACCACAGCCCTATGGCTACACCTTC.

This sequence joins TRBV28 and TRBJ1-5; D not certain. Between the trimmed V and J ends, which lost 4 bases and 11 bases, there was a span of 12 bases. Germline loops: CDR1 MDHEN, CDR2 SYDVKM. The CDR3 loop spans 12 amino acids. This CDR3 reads CASSSFELAQHF. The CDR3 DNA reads TGTGCCAGCAGTTCCTTTGAATTAGCCCAGCATTTT.

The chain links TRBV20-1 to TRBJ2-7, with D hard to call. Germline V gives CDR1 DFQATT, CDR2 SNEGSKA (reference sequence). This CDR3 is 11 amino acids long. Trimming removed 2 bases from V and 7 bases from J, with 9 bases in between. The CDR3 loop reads CSARLTREQYF. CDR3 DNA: TGCAGTGCTAGACTCACGCGGGAGCAGTACTTC.

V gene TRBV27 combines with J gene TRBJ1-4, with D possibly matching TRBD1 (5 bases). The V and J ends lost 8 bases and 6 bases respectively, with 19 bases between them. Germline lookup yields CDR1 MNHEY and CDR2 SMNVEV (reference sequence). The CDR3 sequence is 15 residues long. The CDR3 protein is CASGYPRVKDEKLFF. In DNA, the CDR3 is TGTGCCAGCGGGTACCCCAGGGTTAAGGATGAAAAACTGTTTTTT.

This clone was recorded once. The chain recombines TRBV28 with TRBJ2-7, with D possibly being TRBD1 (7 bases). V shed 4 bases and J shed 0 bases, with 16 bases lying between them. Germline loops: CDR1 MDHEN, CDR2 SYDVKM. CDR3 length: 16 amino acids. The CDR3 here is CASSSGGQWASYEQYF. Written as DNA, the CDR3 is TGTGCCAGCAGTTCCGGGGGACAGTGGGCCTCCTACGAGCAGTACTTC.

The CDR3 nucleotides are TGTGCCAGCTCCGCCGAGTACTATGGCTACACCTTC. Its translation is CASSAEYYGYTF. This chain uses TRBV6-5 with TRBJ1-2; no reliable D call. The germline V gene encodes CDR1 MNHEY and CDR2 SVGAGI. The CDR3 covers 12 residues. The V gene lost 8 bases and the J gene lost 3 bases, with 10 bases spanning the gap.

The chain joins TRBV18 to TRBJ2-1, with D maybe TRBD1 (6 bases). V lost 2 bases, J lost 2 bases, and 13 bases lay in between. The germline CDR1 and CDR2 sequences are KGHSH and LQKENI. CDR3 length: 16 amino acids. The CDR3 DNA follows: TGTGCCAGCTCACCAAGGAGCCGGGACACCTACAATGAGCAGTTCTTC. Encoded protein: CASSPRSRDTYNEQFF.

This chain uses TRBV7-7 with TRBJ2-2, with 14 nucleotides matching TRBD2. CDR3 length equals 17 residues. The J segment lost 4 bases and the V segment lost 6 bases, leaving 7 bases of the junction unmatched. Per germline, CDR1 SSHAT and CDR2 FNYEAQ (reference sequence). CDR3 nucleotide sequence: TGTGCCAGCAGGGAAGGACTAGCGGGGGGCACCACCGGGGAGCTGTTTTTT. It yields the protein CASREGLAGGTTGELFF.

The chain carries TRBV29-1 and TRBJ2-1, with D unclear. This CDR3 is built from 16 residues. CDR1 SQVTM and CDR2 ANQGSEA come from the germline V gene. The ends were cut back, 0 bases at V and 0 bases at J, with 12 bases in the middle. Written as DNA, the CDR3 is TGCAGCGTTGAAGATCAACGGGTTAGCTCCTACAATGAGCAGTTCTTC. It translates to CSVEDQRVSSYNEQFF.

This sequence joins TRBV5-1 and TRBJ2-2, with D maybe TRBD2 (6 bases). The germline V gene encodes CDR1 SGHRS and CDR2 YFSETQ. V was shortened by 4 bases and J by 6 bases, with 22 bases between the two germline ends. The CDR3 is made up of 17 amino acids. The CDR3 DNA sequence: TGCGCCAGCAGCCCACAAAGGGGCGGGGCCGGGGCCGGGGAGCTGTTTTTT. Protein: CASSPQRGGAGAGELFF.

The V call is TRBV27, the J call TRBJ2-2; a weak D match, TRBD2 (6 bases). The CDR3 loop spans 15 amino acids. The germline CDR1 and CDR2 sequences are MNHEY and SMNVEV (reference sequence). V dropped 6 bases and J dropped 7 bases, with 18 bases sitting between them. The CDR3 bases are TGTGCCAGCAGCCGGGGGACGACCTTCAGCGGGGAGCTGTTTTTT. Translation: CASSRGTTFSGELFF.

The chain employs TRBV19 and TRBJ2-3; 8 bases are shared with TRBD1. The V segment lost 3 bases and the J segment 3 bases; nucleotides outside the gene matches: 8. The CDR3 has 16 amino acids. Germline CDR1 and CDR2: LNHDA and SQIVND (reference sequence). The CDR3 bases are TGTGCCAGTAGTATTGGAGGGACAGGTCTTACAGATACGCAGTATTTT. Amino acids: CASSIGGTGLTDTQYF.

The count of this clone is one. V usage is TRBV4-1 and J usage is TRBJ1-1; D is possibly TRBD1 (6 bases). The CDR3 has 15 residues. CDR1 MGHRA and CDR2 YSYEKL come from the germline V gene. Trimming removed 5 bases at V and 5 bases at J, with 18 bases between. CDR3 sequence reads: CASSSMNRVGTEAFF. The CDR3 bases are TGCGCCAGCAGCTCGATGAACAGGGTAGGGACTGAAGCTTTCTTT.